This T cell receptor (beta chain) was documented in a study of OX40 agonist ivuxolimab in advanced cancers. Unmatched junction bases numbered 17, after V lost 6 bases and J lost 3 bases. Germline CDR1 SGHNT, CDR2 YENEEA. This CDR3 is 19 amino acids long. Only in-frame clones appear in the TCRdb table, and some are missing; sequencing was by immunoSEQ multiplex PCR. The sample has 55,000 to 70,000 clones; roughly 83% are singletons. The source material was CD4+ or CD8+ T cells sorted from blood, sampled in a trial of the OX40 agonist ivuxolimab. The chain links TRBV11-3 to TRBJ2-3, with 11 bases aligning to TRBD1. This receptor was taken from an adult with an advanced solid tumor such as melanoma, head and neck, liver or kidney cancer. CDR3 bases: TGTGCCAGCAGTCATCCTCGGGACAGGGGGATGGTAGGGACAGATACGCAGTATTTT. Translated, it gives CASSHPRDRGMVGTDTQYF.